This TCR beta chain is drawn from a study of T cell repertoires in cytomegalovirus infection. In the study overall: Used in the study were CMV epitopes, some recently identified and HLA-C-restricted, others well-studied and HLA-B-restricted. It was the public TCR beta signatures that indicated both CMV infection and matching HLA type. Study conclusions and caveats: Predominance within the ex vivo response was attributable to HLA-C-restricted CMV-specific TCR beta clonotypes.

TCRdb used MiXCR to reprocess the reads, holding one entry per CDR3 protein. The table records hundreds of thousands of distinct CDR3 sequences, 29% of them present only once. This clonotype has only a few counts. Its antigen is undetermined. The CDR3 sequence is 14 residues long. CDR1 is SGHTA, CDR2 FQGNSA, per germline. Trimming pared 5 bases from V and 6 bases from J, leaving 17 bases between. The sequencing here drew on cultured PBMCs, taken from culture after CMV antigen stimulation. This receptor was identified in a human donor in good health (CMV status not recorded). Some clones in this sample may be carry-over from other donors' samples. The chain combines TRBV7-2 with TRBJ2-7; D is possibly TRBD2 (6 bases). The CDR3 loop is CASSQGLASGEQYF. As DNA, the CDR3 is TGTGCCAGCAGCCAAGGGCTAGCGAGCGGCGAGCAGTACTTC.